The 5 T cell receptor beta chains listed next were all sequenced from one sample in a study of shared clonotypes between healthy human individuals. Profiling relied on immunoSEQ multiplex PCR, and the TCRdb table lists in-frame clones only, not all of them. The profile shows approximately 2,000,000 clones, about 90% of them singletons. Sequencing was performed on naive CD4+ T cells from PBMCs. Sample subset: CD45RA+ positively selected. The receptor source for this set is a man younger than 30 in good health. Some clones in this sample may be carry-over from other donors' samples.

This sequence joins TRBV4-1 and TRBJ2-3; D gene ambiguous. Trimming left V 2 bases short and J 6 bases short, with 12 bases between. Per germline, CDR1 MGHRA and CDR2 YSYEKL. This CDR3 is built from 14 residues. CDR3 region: CASSQLTSIDTQYF. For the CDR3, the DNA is TGCGCCAGCAGCCAATTAACTTCCATCGATACGCAGTATTTT.

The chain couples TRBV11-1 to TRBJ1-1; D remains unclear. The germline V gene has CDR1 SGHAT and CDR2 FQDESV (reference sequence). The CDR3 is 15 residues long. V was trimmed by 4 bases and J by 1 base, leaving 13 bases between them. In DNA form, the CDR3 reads TGTGCCAGCAGCTCCGCGGGGTGGGGGAACACTGAAGCTTTCTTT. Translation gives CASSSAGWGNTEAFF. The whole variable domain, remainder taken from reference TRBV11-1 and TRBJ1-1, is EAEVAQSPRYKITEKSQAVAFWCDPISGHATLYWYRQILGQGPELLVQFQDESVVDDSQLPKDRFSAERLKGVDSTLKIQPAELGDSAMYLCASSSAGWGNTEAFFGQGTRLTVV.

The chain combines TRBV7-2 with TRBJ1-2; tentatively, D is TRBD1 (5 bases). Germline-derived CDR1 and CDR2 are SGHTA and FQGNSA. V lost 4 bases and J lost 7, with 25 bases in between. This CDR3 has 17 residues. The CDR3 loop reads CASSSPFRGGPPGGYTF. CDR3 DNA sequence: TGTGCCAGCAGCTCCCCTTTTCGCGGGGGACCACCTGGTGGCTACACCTTC.

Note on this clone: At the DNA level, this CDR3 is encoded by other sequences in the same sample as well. The CDR3 bases are TGTGCCAGCTCACCAGGAGGGAATCAGCCCCAGCATTTT. Translation gives CASSPGGNQPQHF. The chain recombines TRBV18 with TRBJ1-5; D is unresolved. Trimming took off 2 bases at V and 4 bases at J, with 6 bases between the two ends. Germline values: CDR1 KGHSH, CDR2 LQKENI. This CDR3 region has 13 residues.

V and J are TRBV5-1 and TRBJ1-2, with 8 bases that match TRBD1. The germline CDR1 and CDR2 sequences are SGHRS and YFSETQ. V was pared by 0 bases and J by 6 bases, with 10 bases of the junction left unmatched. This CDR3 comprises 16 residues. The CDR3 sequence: CASSLVQGARANGYTF. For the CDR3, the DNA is TGCGCCAGCAGCTTGGTCCAGGGGGCGCGTGCGAATGGCTACACCTTC.